Listed here are 19 T cell receptor beta chains from one sample, sequenced in a study of regulatory T cells in long-lasting Graves disease. Documented time point: persistent/refractory GD, antithyroid drugs over 5 years with positive TRAb. PBMC RNA served as the TCR library source. iRepertoire HTBI primers and Arm-PCR of CDR3 regions built TCR beta libraries. TCRdb re-analysed the multiplex PCR reads in MiXCR, keeping a single row per CDR3 protein. The profile shows around 460,000 distinct CDR3 sequences, 20% to 25% of them singletons. Material: peripheral blood mononuclear cells (PBMCs), obtained when the disease was refractory, from a patient treated with antithyroid drugs. Every receptor here comes from a female donor with Graves disease.

This clonotype was seen at least ten times. The genes are TRBV28 and TRBJ1-1; perhaps TRBD1 as D (6 bases). Trimming left V 5 bases short and J 0 bases short, with 16 bases between. The CDR3 sequence is 16 residues long. Looked up from germline, CDR1 is MDHEN and CDR2 is SYDVKM. The CDR3 loop reads CASSRLPGHMNTEAFF. CDR3 DNA sequence: TGTGCCAGCAGTAGGCTACCGGGACATATGAACACTGAAGCTTTCTTT.

For this clonotype: Since a much larger clone is just one base distant, this may be a read error. V usage is TRBV6-1 and J usage is TRBJ1-5, with 8 bases aligning to TRBD1. V shed 7 bases and J 9 bases; nucleotides not matched to a gene: 11. The CDR3 length is 14 residues. Germline V lookup: CDR1 MNHNS, CDR2 SASEGT. CDR3 DNA sequence: TGTGCCAGCACCCTTGGCAGGGGGCTTCGGCCCCAGCATTTT. Translated: CASTLGRGLRPQHF.

This clonotype was seen a few times. V is TRBV7-2 and J is TRBJ1-6, with 9 bases lining up with TRBD1. Germline values: CDR1 SGHTA, CDR2 FQGNSA. The CDR3 is 18 amino acids. The V segment lost 4 bases and the J segment 7 bases; nucleotides outside the gene matches: 14. CDR3 in amino acids: CASSSPFGGTGSNSPLHF. CDR3 coding DNA: TGTGCCAGCAGCTCGCCATTTGGGGGGACAGGGTCGAATTCACCCCTCCACTTT.

The chain is built from TRBV25-1 and TRBJ1-2; perhaps TRBD1 as D (5 bases). Germline V CDR1 and CDR2: MGHDK, SYGVNS. The V and J ends lost 1 base and 1 base respectively, with 7 bases between them. The CDR3 loop spans 14 amino acids. The CDR3 DNA is TGTGCCAGCAGTGAATTGGGGGGTAACTATGGCTACACCTTC. It encodes CASSELGGNYGYTF.

Only a few counts were recorded for this clonotype. At one end the junction does not follow the germline gene, possibly because of a read error. The chain combines TRBV3-1 with TRBJ1-6, with D tentatively TRBD1 (5 bases). The germline CDR1 and CDR2 sequences are LGHDT and YNNKEL (reference sequence). CDR3 size: 17 residues. The CDR3 reads CASSQDEGTGHNPPLHF. The CDR3 DNA follows: TGTGCCAGCAGCCAAGACGAGGGGACGGGTCATAATCCACCCCTCCACTTT.

With regard to this clonotype: A much larger clonotype is one base distant, so this may be a read error. The chain carries TRBV6-1 and TRBJ2-7; unclear D gene. The V gene lost 2 bases and the J gene lost 3 bases, with 8 bases spanning the gap. Germline values: CDR1 MNHNS, CDR2 SASEGT. The CDR3 runs to 13 residues. The CDR3 sequence: CASSEYIGYEQYF. The CDR3 bases are TGTGCCAGCAGTGAATACATAGGCTACGAGCAGTACTTC.

This chain connects TRBV5-1 to TRBJ2-5; no definite D call. This CDR3 is built from 14 residues. V lost 3 bases, J lost 2 bases, and 11 bases lay in between. Germline V gene data show CDR1 as SGHRS and CDR2 as YFSETQ. The CDR3 region is CASSWTRDQETQYF. As DNA, the CDR3 is TGCGCCAGCAGCTGGACCCGAGATCAAGAGACCCAGTACTTC. The full variable domain, rest sourced from reference TRBV5-1 and TRBJ2-5, is KAGVTQTPRYLIKTRGQQVTLSCSPISGHRSVSWYQQTPGQGLQFLFEYFSETQRNKGNFPGRFSGRQFSNSRSEMNVSTLELGDSALYLCASSWTRDQETQYFGPGTRLLVL.

This clonotype was counted only a few times. This chain connects TRBV28 to TRBJ2-2; TRBD1 matches at 7 bases. The CDR3 totals 16 residues. V lost 5 bases and J lost 5; bases outside the gene matches: 11. Germline V gives CDR1 MDHEN, CDR2 SYDVKM. The CDR3 sequence: CASSAGTADPTGELFF. The CDR3 DNA reads as TGTGCCAGCAGTGCCGGGACAGCGGATCCTACCGGGGAGCTGTTTTTT.

The rearrangement links TRBV5-5 to TRBJ2-1; D is undetermined. Germline V lookup: CDR1 SGHKS, CDR2 YYEKEE (reference sequence). The CDR3 contains 15 residues. V lost 3 bases and J 7 bases, leaving 17 bases between the germline ends. CDR3 in DNA: TGTGCCAGCAGCTATATCGAAAGGGCGATGAATGAGCAGTTCTTC. It translates to CASSYIERAMNEQFF.

This clonotype was detected many times. V is TRBV28 and J is TRBJ1-5; perhaps TRBD1 as D (6 bases). Germline V gene data show CDR1 as MDHEN and CDR2 as SYDVKM. The CDR3 covers 14 residues. V was cut by 2 bases and J by 4 bases, with 9 bases left in between. As DNA, the CDR3 is TGTGCCAGCAGTTTAGAACAGGGAAATCAGCCCCAGCATTTT. It codes for CASSLEQGNQPQHF.

The table lists this clonotype with a few counts. The chain joins TRBV6-5 to TRBJ1-1; unclear D gene. Germline lookup yields CDR1 MNHEY and CDR2 SVGAGI. V lost 0 bases to trimming and J lost 1 base, with 9 bases between them. The CDR3 is 15 amino acids. CDR3 region: CASSYSSSENTEAFF. The CDR3 nucleotides are TGTGCCAGCAGTTACTCAAGCTCAGAGAACACTGAAGCTTTCTTT.

This clonotype was counted only a few times. CDR3 residues: CASSHGGTKNIQYF. The CDR3 nucleotides are TGTGCCAGCAGCCATGGGGGTACCAAAAACATTCAGTACTTC. The chain links TRBV3-1 to TRBJ2-4; D is possibly TRBD1 or TRBD2 (5 bases each). This CDR3 has 14 amino acids. Germline lookup yields CDR1 LGHDT and CDR2 YNNKEL (reference sequence). The germline V and J ends were trimmed by 3 bases and 2 bases, with 8 bases remaining between them.

This clonotype was counted ten times or more. V usage is TRBV6-1 and J usage is TRBJ1-1; 11 bases fit TRBD1. In germline, CDR1 is MNHNS, CDR2 SASEGT. This CDR3 spans 15 amino acids. J was trimmed by 3 bases and V by 10 bases; bases with no gene match: 10. The CDR3 loop reads CATMGTGGMDTEAFF. CDR3 coding DNA: TGTGCCACGATGGGGACAGGGGGAATGGACACTGAAGCTTTCTTT.

This clonotype was counted many times. The V call is TRBV2, the J call TRBJ2-7; 9 nucleotides align to TRBD1. Germline V gene data show CDR1 as SNHLY and CDR2 as FYNNEI. V lost 6 bases and J lost 5; bases outside the gene matches: 8. The CDR3 is 14 amino acids. The CDR3 loop is CASSPGQGSHEQYF. The CDR3 region has the DNA TGTGCCAGCAGCCCGGGACAGGGTAGTCACGAGCAGTACTTC.

This clonotype appeared a few times. The V call is TRBV6-2 or TRBV6-3, the J call TRBJ2-2, with D unclear. Germline V lookup: CDR1 MNHEY, CDR2 SVGEGT. This CDR3 has 16 residues. The V end was cut by 5 bases, the J end by 5 bases, with 18 bases between. Here the CDR3 reads CASSLQESYATGELFF. In DNA form, the CDR3 reads TGTGCCAGCAGTCTCCAGGAGAGTTATGCGACCGGGGAGCTGTTTTTT.

This clonotype was seen more than once but under ten times. This CDR3 reads CASSQIANTEAFF. The CDR3 coding sequence is TGTGCCAGCAGCCAAATCGCTAACACTGAAGCTTTCTTT. This rearrangement joins TRBV14 to TRBJ1-1; D gene ambiguous. Germline V gives CDR1 SGHDN, CDR2 FVKESK. V was trimmed by 2 bases and J by 2 bases, leaving 6 bases between them. This CDR3 has 13 amino acids.

The sample holds many counts of this clonotype. This chain joins TRBV28 and TRBJ1-5; D not certain. Trimming cost V 7 bases and J 0 bases, with 10 bases left between them. CDR3 length equals 14 residues. The germline CDR1 and CDR2 sequences are MDHEN and SYDVKM. The CDR3 is CASIREYSNQPQHF. The CDR3 bases are TGTGCCAGCATACGGGAATATAGCAATCAGCCCCAGCATTTT.

This clonotype was found many times. The rearrangement uses TRBV10-3 and TRBJ2-2; the match to TRBD2 covers 7 bases. This CDR3 is built from 15 residues. The V gene end was trimmed by 6 bases and the J gene end by 4 bases; junction bases not matched to a gene: 8. CDR1 ENHRY and CDR2 SYGVKD come from the germline V gene. The CDR3 coding sequence is TGTGCCATCAGGGTGTCAGCGGGAAGCACCGGGGAGCTGTTTTTT. As protein: CAIRVSAGSTGELFF.

V usage is TRBV19 and J usage is TRBJ1-2; 9 nucleotides align to TRBD1. V dropped 4 bases and J dropped 4; count of bases not matched to a gene: 4. The CDR3 runs 14 residues. CDR1 is LNHDA, CDR2 SQIVND, per germline (reference sequence). CDR3 region: CASSKQGASYGYTF. CDR3 bases: TGTGCCAGTAGTAAACAGGGGGCGAGCTATGGCTACACCTTC.